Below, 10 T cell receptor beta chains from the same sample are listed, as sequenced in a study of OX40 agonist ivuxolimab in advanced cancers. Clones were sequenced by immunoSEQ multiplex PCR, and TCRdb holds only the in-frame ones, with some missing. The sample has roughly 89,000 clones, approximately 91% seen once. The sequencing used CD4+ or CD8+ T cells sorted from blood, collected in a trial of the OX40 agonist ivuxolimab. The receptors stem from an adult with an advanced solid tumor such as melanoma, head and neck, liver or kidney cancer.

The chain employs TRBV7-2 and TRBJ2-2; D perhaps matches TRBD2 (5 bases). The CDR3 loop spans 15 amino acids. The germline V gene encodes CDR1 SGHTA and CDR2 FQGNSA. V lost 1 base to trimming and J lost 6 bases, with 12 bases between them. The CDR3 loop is CASSLVSLGAGELFF. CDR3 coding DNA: TGTGCCAGCAGCTTAGTTTCTCTCGGGGCCGGGGAGCTGTTTTTT.

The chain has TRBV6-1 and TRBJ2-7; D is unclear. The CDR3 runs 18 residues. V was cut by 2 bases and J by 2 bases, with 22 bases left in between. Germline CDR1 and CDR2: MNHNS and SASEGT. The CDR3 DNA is TGTGCCAGCAGTGAAATGGGCTCATACCTTACCTTAACCTACGAGCAGTACTTC. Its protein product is CASSEMGSYLTLTYEQYF.

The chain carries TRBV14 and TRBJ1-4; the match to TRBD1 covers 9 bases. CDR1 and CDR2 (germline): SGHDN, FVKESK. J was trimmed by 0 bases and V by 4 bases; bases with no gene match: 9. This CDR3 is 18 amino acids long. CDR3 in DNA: TGTGCCAGCAGCCCTCAACAGGGGGCCACTGCAACTAATGAAAAACTGTTTTTT. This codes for CASSPQQGATATNEKLFF.

Here the CDR3 DNA reads TGTGCCAGCACTGAAGCGGGAGACACCGGGGAGCTGTTTTTT. It translates to CASTEAGDTGELFF. The genes are TRBV27 and TRBJ2-2; 8 nucleotides line up with TRBD2. The CDR3 sequence is 14 residues long. Trimming took 7 bases from V and 3 from J; bases not matched to a gene: 4. CDR1 is MNHEY and CDR2 is SMNVEV in the germline V gene (reference sequence).

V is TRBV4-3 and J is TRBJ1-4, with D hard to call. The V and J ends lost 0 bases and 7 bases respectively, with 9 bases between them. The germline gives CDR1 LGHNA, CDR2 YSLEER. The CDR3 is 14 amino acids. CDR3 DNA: TGCGCCAGCAGCCAAGAAGGGCGGGCTGAAAAACTGTTTTTT. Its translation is CASSQEGRAEKLFF.

The CDR3 reads CASSPIEGGPYEQYF. CDR3 sequence (DNA): TGTGCCAGCAGCCCGATAGAGGGGGGACCCTACGAGCAGTACTTC. The chain couples TRBV7-6 to TRBJ2-7, with D possibly called TRBD1 or TRBD2 (6 bases each). The length of the CDR3 is 15 residues. Deletions cut 5 bases from V and 2 bases from J, with 16 bases between. Germline loops: CDR1 SGHVS, CDR2 FNYEAQ.

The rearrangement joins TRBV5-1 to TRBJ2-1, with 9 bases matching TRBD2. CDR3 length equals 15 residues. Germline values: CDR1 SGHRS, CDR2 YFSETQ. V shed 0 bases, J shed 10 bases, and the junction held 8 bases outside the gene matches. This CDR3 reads CASSLVASGVREQFF. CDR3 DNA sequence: TGCGCCAGCAGCTTGGTGGCTAGCGGGGTTCGCGAGCAGTTCTTC.

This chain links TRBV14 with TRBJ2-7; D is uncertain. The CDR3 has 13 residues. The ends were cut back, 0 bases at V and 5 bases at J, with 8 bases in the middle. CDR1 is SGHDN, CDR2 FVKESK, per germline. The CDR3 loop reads CASSQEYIHEQYF. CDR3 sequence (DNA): TGTGCCAGCAGCCAAGAGTACATCCACGAGCAGTACTTC.

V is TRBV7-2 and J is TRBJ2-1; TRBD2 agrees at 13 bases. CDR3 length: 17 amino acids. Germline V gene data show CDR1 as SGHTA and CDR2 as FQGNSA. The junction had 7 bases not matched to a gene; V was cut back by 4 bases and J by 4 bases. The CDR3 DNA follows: TGTGCCAGCAGCTCGGCCGGGACTAGCGGGATGTACAATGAGCAGTTCTTC. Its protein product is CASSSAGTSGMYNEQFF.

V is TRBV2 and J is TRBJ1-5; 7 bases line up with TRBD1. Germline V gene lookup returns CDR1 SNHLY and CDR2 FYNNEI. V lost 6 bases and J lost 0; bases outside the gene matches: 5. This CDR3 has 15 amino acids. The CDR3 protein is CASSSDRHSNQPQHF. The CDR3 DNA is TGTGCCAGCAGCTCGGACAGGCATAGCAATCAGCCCCAGCATTTT.